This TCR beta chain was sequenced in a study of identical twins. Study-level results: The abundant beta clonotypes from cord blood had fewer insertions, and memory repertoires had none of this.

Notes on this clonotype: Its target is not known.

Healthy Caucasian individuals made up all the donors. One entry per CDR3 protein, called by TCRdb with MiXCR from the 5' RACE reads. The profile shows 1.5 million to 2 million distinct CDR3 sequences, roughly 35% of them singletons. J lost 4 bases, V lost 4 bases, and 11 bases had no gene match. Germline V gene data show CDR1 as SGHKS and CDR2 as YYEKEE (reference sequence). This CDR3 is 15 amino acids long. The TCR was taken from a newborn girl in good health. The material sequenced was cord blood. The chain is built from TRBV5-5 and TRBJ2-7; 7 nucleotides align to TRBD1. For the CDR3, the DNA is TGTGCCAGCAGCCGGGCGTGGGACAGAGGATACGAGCAGTACTTC. It codes for CASSRAWDRGYEQYF.